This entry is about one TCR beta chain. No antigen is known for it. The method was immunoSEQ multiplex PCR; TCRdb's version includes in-frame clones alone and lacks a portion of them. The data show approximately 70,000 clones, 80% to 85% seen once. This entry comes from a study of OX40 agonist ivuxolimab in advanced cancers. Turning to the study itself: Dosing consisted of intravenous ivuxolimab at 0.01 to 10 mg/kg every 2 weeks.

Study observations and caveats: Dose levels from 0.1 to 3.0 mg/kg saw CD4+ and CD8+ blood T cells expand clonally by week 6. Averaging showed that CD8+ T cells had more expanded clones than CD4+ did.

Here the sequenced sample was CD4+ or CD8+ T cells sorted from blood, taken in a trial of the OX40 agonist ivuxolimab. This TCR was sampled from an adult with an advanced solid tumor such as melanoma, head and neck, liver or kidney cancer.

CDR3 sequence: CASSTRRWGQGGYEQYF. In nucleotides, the CDR3 is TGTGCCAGCAGCACCCGGAGATGGGGACAGGGGGGATACGAGCAGTACTTC. The genes are TRBV5-6 and TRBJ2-7, with 11 bases lining up with TRBD1. The V gene's germline CDR1 is SGHDT and CDR2 YYEEEE. The CDR3 sequence is 17 residues long. The junction had 13 bases not matched to a gene; V was cut back by 4 bases and J by 4 bases.